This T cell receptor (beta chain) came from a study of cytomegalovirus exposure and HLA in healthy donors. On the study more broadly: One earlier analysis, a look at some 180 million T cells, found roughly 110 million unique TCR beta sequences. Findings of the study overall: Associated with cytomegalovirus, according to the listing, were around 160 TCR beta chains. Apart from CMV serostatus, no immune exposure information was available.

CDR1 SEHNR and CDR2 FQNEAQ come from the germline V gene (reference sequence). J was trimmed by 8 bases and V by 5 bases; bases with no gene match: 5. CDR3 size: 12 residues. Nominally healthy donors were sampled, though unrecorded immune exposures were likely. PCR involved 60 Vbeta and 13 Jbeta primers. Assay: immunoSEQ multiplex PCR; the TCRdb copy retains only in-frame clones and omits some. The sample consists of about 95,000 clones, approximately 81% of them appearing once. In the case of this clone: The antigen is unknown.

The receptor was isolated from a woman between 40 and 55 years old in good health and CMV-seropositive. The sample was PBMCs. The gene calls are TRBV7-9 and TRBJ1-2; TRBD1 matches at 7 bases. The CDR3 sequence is CASSPRQGGYTF. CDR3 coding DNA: TGTGCCAGCAGCCCCCGACAGGGAGGCTACACCTTC. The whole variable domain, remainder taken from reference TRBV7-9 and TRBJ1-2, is DTGVSQNPRHKITKRGQNVTFRCDPISEHNRLYWYRQTLGQGPEFLTYFQNEAQLEKSRLLSDRFSAERPKGSFSTLEIQRTEQGDSAMYLCASSPRQGGYTFGSGTRLTVV.